These 15 T cell receptor beta chains originate from one sample sequenced in a study of molecular identifiers for immune sequencing clone quantification. TCRdb independently ran MiXCR on the PCR reads; one entry per CDR3 protein. Of about 36,000 distinct CDR3 sequences in the sample, 15% to 20% were seen once. Sample: naive CD8+ T cells from blood, with Jurkat cell RNA spiked in. Subset noted: FACS-sorted CD8+CD4-CCR7+CD45RA+ naive T cells. These receptors all come from a human donor in good health. Some libraries in this study had Jurkat cell RNA spiked in.

This clonotype was recorded at least ten times. The V call is TRBV20-1, the J call TRBJ2-7; D is unresolved. Germline V gene lookup returns CDR1 DFQATT and CDR2 SNEGSKA (reference sequence). CDR3 length equals 16 residues. The V and J ends lost 0 bases and 1 base respectively, with 16 bases between them. The CDR3 DNA sequence: TGCAGTGCTAGAGATGATGTTGATCACTTTTCCTACGAGCAGTACTTC. Translation: CSARDDVDHFSYEQYF.

This clonotype was detected ten times or more. CDR3 region: CSVEGTTGYEQYF. As DNA, the CDR3 is TGCAGCGTTGAAGGGACTACAGGGTACGAGCAGTACTTC. V usage is TRBV29-1 and J usage is TRBJ2-7; D may correspond to TRBD1 or TRBD2 (6 bases each). CDR3 length equals 13 residues. The germline V gene encodes CDR1 SQVTM and CDR2 ANQGSEA. V lost 1 base and J 4 bases, leaving 11 bases between the germline ends.

This clonotype was picked up many times. This chain links TRBV7-9 with TRBJ2-1; the D gene is possibly TRBD2 (5 bases). V shed 3 bases and J shed 2 bases, with 11 bases lying between them. Looked up from germline, CDR1 is SEHNR and CDR2 is FQNEAQ (reference sequence). The CDR3 spans 15 residues. The CDR3 loop is CASSLAGLTYNEQFF. Here the CDR3 DNA reads TGTGCCAGCAGCTTGGCAGGACTTACCTACAATGAGCAGTTCTTC.

This clonotype was counted ten times or more. V usage is TRBV5-1 and J usage is TRBJ2-7; D remains ambiguous. Trimming removed 0 bases at V and 5 bases at J, with 12 bases between. This CDR3 has 14 residues. Germline CDR1 and CDR2: SGHRS and YFSETQ. The CDR3 here is CASSLAETWDEQYF. In DNA, the CDR3 is TGCGCCAGCAGCTTGGCCGAGACATGGGACGAGCAGTACTTC.

In its sample, this clonotype ranks as medium-sized. The chain has TRBV12-3 or TRBV12-4 and TRBJ2-7; 11 nucleotides align to TRBD2. The CDR3 spans 13 residues. V gave up 4 bases and J gave up 4 bases; unmatched junction bases: 0. CDR3 bases: TGTGCCAGCAGTTGGACTAGCGGGTACGAGCAGTACTTC. Translated, it gives CASSWTSGYEQYF.

This rearrangement joins TRBV9 to TRBJ2-1; D may be TRBD2 (5 bases). The CDR3 covers 13 residues. Germline CDR1 SGDLS, CDR2 YYNGEE. The V end lost 1 base, the J end lost 7 bases, and 9 bases lay between the germline ends. In nucleotides, the CDR3 is TGTGCCAGCAGCGTACCTGGGGAGAATGAGCAGTTCTTC. Residues: CASSVPGENEQFF.

Comments on this clonotype: A read error may explain this, as a much larger clone is one base away. The chain carries TRBV12-3 or TRBV12-4 and TRBJ2-7; TRBD2 might be the D (6 bases). V was pared by 4 bases and J by 2 bases, with 9 bases between. The CDR3 consists of 13 residues. The CDR3 is CASSCGAPYEQYF. The CDR3 nucleotides are TGTGCCAGCAGTTGCGGGGCTCCCTACGAGCAGTACTTC.

This clonotype was observed many times. This rearrangement joins TRBV29-1 to TRBJ2-1, with TRBD2 matching over 14 bases. V lost 6 bases and J lost 8; bases outside the gene matches: 3. This CDR3 has 13 residues. Germline CDR1 SQVTM, CDR2 ANQGSEA. The CDR3 region has the DNA TGCAGCGTGGGGACTAGCGGGAGATATGAGCAGTTCTTC. Translation gives CSVGTSGRYEQFF.

The chain has TRBV4-1 and TRBJ2-5, with 12 bases that match TRBD1. Germline V gene sequence: CDR1 MGHRA, CDR2 YSYEKL. J lost 5 bases, V lost 3 bases, and 7 bases had no gene match. The CDR3 extends over 16 amino acids. This chain's CDR3 is CASSHQGQGAGETQYF. For the CDR3, the DNA is TGCGCCAGCAGCCACCAGGGACAGGGGGCAGGGGAGACCCAGTACTTC.

About this clonotype: A much larger clone sits a single nucleotide away, making a read error possible. The chain's CDR3 is CTSSPVRNEKLFF. The CDR3 DNA is TGCACCAGCAGCCCAGTACGGAATGAAAAACTGTTTTTT. The rearrangement uses TRBV5-1 and TRBJ1-4; no clear D gene. CDR1 and CDR2 (germline): SGHRS, YFSETQ. The CDR3 length is 13 residues.

The rearrangement links TRBV28 to TRBJ2-7; possible D gene TRBD1, 5 bases. Germline CDR1 and CDR2: MDHEN and SYDVKM. The ends were cut back, 3 bases at V and 2 bases at J, with 11 bases in the middle. The CDR3 sequence is 14 residues long. The CDR3 region has the DNA TGTGCCAGCAGTTTCAGGGCCCCTGCCTACGAGCAGTACTTC. Its protein product is CASSFRAPAYEQYF.

With respect to this clonotype: A much larger clone is a single base away; this may be a read error. The CDR3 loop reads CASSPRQGGDKLFF. The CDR3 bases are TGTGCCAGCAGTCCCAGACAGGGAGGGGATAAACTGTTTTTT. This chain connects TRBV28 to TRBJ1-4; 7 bases match TRBD1. CDR1 is MDHEN, CDR2 SYDVKM, per germline. The ends lost 5 bases at V and 11 bases at J; junction bases unmatched: 11. The CDR3 spans 14 residues. The variable domain in full, with the rest retrieved from reference TRBV28 and TRBJ1-4, is DVKVTQSSRYLVKRTGEKVFLECVQDMDHENMFWYRQDPGLGLRLIYFSYDVKMKEKGDIPEGYSVSREKKERFSLILESASTNQTSMYLCASSPRQGGDKLFFGSGTQLSVL.

There are many counts of this clonotype. The chain recombines TRBV5-1 with TRBJ2-1, with D perhaps TRBD2 (5 bases). From germline, CDR1 is SGHRS and CDR2 YFSETQ. V was pared by 1 base and J by 4 bases, with 9 bases between. The CDR3 extends over 14 amino acids. This chain's CDR3 is CASSLSGSYNEQFF. Written as DNA, the CDR3 is TGCGCCAGCAGCTTGAGCGGATCTTACAATGAGCAGTTCTTC.

This clonotype was seen ten or more times. The V and J genes are TRBV15 and TRBJ2-3; D uncertain. V lost 2 bases, J lost 2 bases, and 8 bases lay in between. CDR3 length equals 14 residues. Germline V gene sequence: CDR1 LNHNV, CDR2 YYDKDF (reference sequence). CDR3 DNA: TGTGCCACCAGCAGACCGACCTTCACAGATACGCAGTATTTT. Translated: CATSRPTFTDTQYF.

This rearrangement joins TRBV28 to TRBJ2-2; D ambiguous. Trimming took off 5 bases at V and 3 bases at J, with 7 bases between the two ends. Germline-derived CDR1 and CDR2 are MDHEN and SYDVKM. CDR3 length equals 13 residues. The CDR3 sequence is CASSKQYTGELFF. In DNA form, the CDR3 reads TGTGCCAGCAGTAAACAATACACCGGGGAGCTGTTTTTT. The entire variable domain, with the rest obtained from reference TRBV28 and TRBJ2-2, is as follows: DVKVTQSSRYLVKRTGEKVFLECVQDMDHENMFWYRQDPGLGLRLIYFSYDVKMKEKGDIPEGYSVSREKKERFSLILESASTNQTSMYLCASSKQYTGELFFGEGSRLTVL.